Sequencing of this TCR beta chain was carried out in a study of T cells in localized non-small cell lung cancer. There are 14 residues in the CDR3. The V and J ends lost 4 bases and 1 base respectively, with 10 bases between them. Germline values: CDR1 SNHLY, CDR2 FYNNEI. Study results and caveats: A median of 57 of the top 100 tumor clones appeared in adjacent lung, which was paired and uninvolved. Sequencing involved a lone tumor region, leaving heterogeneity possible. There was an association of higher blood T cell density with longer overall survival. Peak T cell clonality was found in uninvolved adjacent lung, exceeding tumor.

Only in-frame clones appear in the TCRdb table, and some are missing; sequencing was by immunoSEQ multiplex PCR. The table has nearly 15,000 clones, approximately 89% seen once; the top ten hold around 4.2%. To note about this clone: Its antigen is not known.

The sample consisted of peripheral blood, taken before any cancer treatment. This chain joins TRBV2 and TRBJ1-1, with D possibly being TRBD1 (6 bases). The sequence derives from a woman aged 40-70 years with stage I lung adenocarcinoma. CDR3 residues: CASSGAGANTEAFF. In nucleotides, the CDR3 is TGTGCCAGCAGTGGGGCAGGGGCGAACACTGAAGCTTTCTTT.